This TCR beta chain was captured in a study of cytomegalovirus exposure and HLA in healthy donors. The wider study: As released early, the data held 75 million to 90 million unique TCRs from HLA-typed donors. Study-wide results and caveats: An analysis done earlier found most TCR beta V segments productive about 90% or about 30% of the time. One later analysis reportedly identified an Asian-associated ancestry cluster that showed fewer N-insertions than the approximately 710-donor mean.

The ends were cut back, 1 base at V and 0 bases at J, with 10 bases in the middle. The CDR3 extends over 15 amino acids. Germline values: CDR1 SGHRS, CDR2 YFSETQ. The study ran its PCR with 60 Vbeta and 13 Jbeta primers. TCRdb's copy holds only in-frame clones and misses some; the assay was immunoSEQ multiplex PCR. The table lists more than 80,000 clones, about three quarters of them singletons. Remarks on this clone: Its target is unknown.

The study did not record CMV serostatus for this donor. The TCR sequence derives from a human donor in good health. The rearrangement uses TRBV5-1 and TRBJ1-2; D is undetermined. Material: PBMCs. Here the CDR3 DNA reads TGCGCCAGCAGCTTGAGTGGCAGTTCTAACTATGGCTACACCTTC. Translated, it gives CASSLSGSSNYGYTF.